Sequencing of this T cell receptor (beta chain) was carried out in a study of T cell repertoires in cytomegalovirus infection. In the study overall: TCR beta signatures that were public indicated CMV infection and matching HLA type. The study, taken as a whole, reports: Predominance within the ex vivo response was attributable to HLA-C-restricted CMV-specific TCR beta clonotypes. Pooled public TCR beta family frequency picked out CMV carriers with the relevant HLA.

This clonotype was seen a single time. The antigen remains undetermined. Each CDR3 protein gets one entry after TCRdb re-called the reads with MiXCR. Here the sample spans under 850,000 distinct CDR3 sequences, roughly a third being singletons. The sequencing sample was made of PBMCs. This TCR came from a human donor in good health (CMV status not recorded). Some clones in this sample may be carry-over from other donors' samples.

CDR3 sequence reads: CASSIVAVAQPQHF. The CDR3 bases are TGTGCCAGTAGTATAGTGGCTGTCGCCCAGCCCCAGCATTTT. This chain connects TRBV19 to TRBJ1-5, with D unclear. CDR3 length: 14 residues. Germline V gene data show CDR1 as LNHDA and CDR2 as SQIVND (reference sequence). The ends were cut back, 1 base at V and 7 bases at J, with 11 bases in the middle.